Below are 9 T cell receptor beta chains sequenced from a single sample in a study of early T cells in non-severe SARS-CoV-2 infection. TCRdb used MiXCR to reprocess the 5' RACE reads, holding one entry per CDR3 protein. The sample includes about 42,000 distinct CDR3 sequences, roughly 7.1% of them seen just once. The material sequenced was whole blood. The receptors were sampled from an adult who was a healthcare worker with PCR-confirmed SARS-CoV-2 infection or an uninfected control (not recorded which).

This clonotype showed up just a few times. The chain couples TRBV2 to TRBJ1-1; D gene ambiguous. Trimming took 6 bases from V and 5 from J, leaving 13 bases between them. The germline CDR1 and CDR2 sequences are SNHLY and FYNNEI. There are 13 residues in the CDR3. The CDR3 DNA reads as TGTGCCAGCAGGCTGACTAAAACAACTGAAGCTTTCTTT. Translation gives CASRLTKTTEAFF.

The genes are TRBV6-2 or TRBV6-3 and TRBJ1-3; no reliable D call. Germline CDR1 and CDR2: MNHEY and SVGEGT. CDR3 length equals 15 residues. V lost 2 bases, J lost 4 bases, and 12 bases lay in between. CDR3 loop: CASSYGPTGGNTIYF. For the CDR3, the DNA is TGTGCCAGCAGTTACGGCCCGACGGGAGGAAACACCATATATTTT.

The genes are TRBV15 and TRBJ2-7; D unresolved. CDR3 size: 15 residues. The germline CDR1 and CDR2 sequences are LNHNV and YYDKDF (reference sequence). V lost 0 bases and J 4 bases, leaving 13 bases between the germline ends. Written as DNA, the CDR3 is TGTGCCACCAGCAGAGAGGTCAACAACCCTTACGAGCAGTACTTC. Its translation: CATSREVNNPYEQYF.

The gene calls are TRBV13 and TRBJ2-1; 12 positions match TRBD2. The CDR3 has 21 residues. Trimming cost V 4 bases and J 0 bases; bases outside gene matches: 16. The germline V gene encodes CDR1 PRHDT and CDR2 FYEKMQ (reference sequence). CDR3 region: CASSSINLAGGPTSSYNEQFF. The CDR3 DNA follows: TGTGCCAGCAGCTCTATCAATCTAGCGGGGGGGCCTACTAGCTCCTACAATGAGCAGTTCTTC.

The chain has TRBV4-3 and TRBJ2-1; maybe TRBD2 (7 bases). Germline-derived CDR1 and CDR2 are LGHNA and YSLEER. Between the trimmed V and J ends, which lost 0 bases and 6 bases, there was a span of 15 bases. The CDR3 has 16 amino acids. CDR3 sequence: CASSQDMGGAPNEQFF. As DNA, the CDR3 is TGCGCCAGCAGCCAAGATATGGGGGGGGCCCCCAATGAGCAGTTCTTC.

There are a few counts of this clonotype. This sequence joins TRBV4-1 and TRBJ2-3, with D possibly being TRBD2 (5 bases). Deletions cut 0 bases from V and 6 bases from J, with 16 bases between. CDR1 MGHRA and CDR2 YSYEKL come from the germline V gene. This CDR3 region has 16 residues. The CDR3, as DNA: TGCGCCAGCAGCCAAGAAAGCAGCGGAGGAGCGGATACGCAGTATTTT. As protein: CASSQESSGGADTQYF.

A few counts support this clonotype. The V and J genes are TRBV7-2 and TRBJ2-3; D is unresolved. This CDR3 is built from 13 residues. The V and J ends lost 0 bases and 2 bases respectively, with 3 bases between them. Germline loops: CDR1 SGHTA, CDR2 FQGNSA. CDR3 in DNA: TGTGCCAGCAGCTTAGCACTCACAGATACGCAGTATTTT. Protein product: CASSLALTDTQYF.

This clonotype was observed at least ten times. The J gene is TRBJ1-5, the V gene TRBV10-3; D perhaps matches TRBD1 (5 bases). This CDR3 is 16 amino acids long. Trimming took 11 bases from V and 6 from J, leaving 26 bases between them. Germline V lookup: CDR1 ENHRY, CDR2 SYGVKD. The CDR3 region has the DNA TGTGCCTCACAAGACGCCGGGACGGCTACCTTTCAGCCCCAGCATTTT. As protein: CASQDAGTATFQPQHF.

This clonotype was picked up many times. The V and J genes are TRBV5-1 and TRBJ2-1; possibly TRBD1 for D (6 bases). The CDR3 is 15 amino acids. Germline CDR1 and CDR2: SGHRS and YFSETQ. V was cut by 2 bases and J by 2 bases, with 11 bases left in between. The CDR3 is CASSFRDTTYNEQFF. The CDR3, as DNA: TGCGCCAGCAGCTTCCGGGACACTACCTACAATGAGCAGTTCTTC.